The T cell receptor (beta chain) under discussion was sequenced for a study of STAT5B mutations in CD4+ large granular lymphocyte leukemia. Study-level findings and limits: About 25% of private leukemic clonotypes occurred rarely in other patients' non-leukemic repertoires.

Generated by immunoSEQ multiplex PCR, the TCRdb table keeps only in-frame clones and is missing some. This sample has tens of thousands of clones, with approximately 84% found just once. This clone has just a few counts. Its antigen is still unknown. From germline, CDR1 is SGHNT and CDR2 YYREEE (reference sequence). The CDR3 sequence is 15 residues long. The V segment lost 4 bases and the J segment 4 bases; nucleotides outside the gene matches: 3. Sequencing was performed on CD4+ T cells from blood buffy coats. V gene TRBV5-4 combines with J gene TRBJ2-7; TRBD2 matches 15 bases. The TCR was taken from a human donor in good health. CDR3: CASSTGLAGGYEQYF. CDR3 nucleotides: TGTGCCAGCAGCACCGGACTAGCGGGAGGGTACGAGCAGTACTTC.